These 3 T cell receptor beta chains were all obtained from the same sample, sequenced in a study of shared clonotypes between healthy human individuals. Produced via immunoSEQ multiplex PCR; TCRdb's table is partial and in-frame only. The sample contains roughly 500,000 clones, over 65% of which appear only once. The sequenced sample was PBMCs. Every receptor here comes from a woman aged 35 to 49 in good health. Some clones in this sample may be carry-over from other donors' samples.

The DNA of the CDR3 is TGCGCCAGCAGCTTGGCCCTAGCGAGTTATGAGCAGTTCTTC. Translation: CASSLALASYEQFF. The V gene is TRBV5-1, the J gene TRBJ2-1, with D maybe TRBD2 (6 bases). Germline CDR1 and CDR2: SGHRS and YFSETQ. The V end was cut by 0 bases, the J end by 8 bases, with 12 bases between. The CDR3 has 14 amino acids.

About this clone itself: Just one base apart from a much larger clone, this may be a read error. V is TRBV30 and J is TRBJ1-1; possible D gene TRBD1, 5 bases. The CDR3 extends over 13 amino acids. CDR1 and CDR2 (germline): GTSNPN, SVGIG (reference sequence). Trimming shortened V by 5 bases and J by 3 bases, and 13 bases separated the two germline ends. CDR3: CAWGRARDTEAFF. CDR3 in DNA: TGTGCCTGGGGTAGAGCCAGGGACACTGAAGCTTTCTTT. The complete variable domain, with remaining parts taken from reference TRBV30 and TRBJ1-1, reads SQTIHQWPATLVQPVGSPLSLECTVEGTSNPNLYWYRQAAGRGLQLLFYSVGIGQISSEVPQNLSASRPQDRQFILSSKKLLLSDSGFYLCAWGRARDTEAFFGQGTRLTVV.

This clone was seen repeatedly, ten times or more. The CDR3 loop is CASSSLAGGAYEQYF. In DNA, the CDR3 is TGTGCCAGCAGCTCCCTAGCGGGAGGGGCCTACGAGCAGTACTTC. The chain couples TRBV11-2 to TRBJ2-7, with TRBD2 matching over 12 bases. The CDR3 loop spans 15 amino acids. V was clipped by 4 bases and J by 2 bases; unmatched bases: 3. CDR1 and CDR2 (germline): SGHAT, FQNNGV.